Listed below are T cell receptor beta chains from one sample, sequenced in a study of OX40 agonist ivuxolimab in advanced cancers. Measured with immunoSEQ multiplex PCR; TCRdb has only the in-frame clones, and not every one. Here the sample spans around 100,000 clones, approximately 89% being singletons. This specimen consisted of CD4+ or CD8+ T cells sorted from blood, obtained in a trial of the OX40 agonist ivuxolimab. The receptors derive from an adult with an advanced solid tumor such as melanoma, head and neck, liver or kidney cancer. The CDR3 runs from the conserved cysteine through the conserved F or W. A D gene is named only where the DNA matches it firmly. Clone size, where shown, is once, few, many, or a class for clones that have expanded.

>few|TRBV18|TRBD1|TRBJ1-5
TGTGCCAGCTCACTTGGACAGGGAGGCAATCAGCCCCAGCATTTT
CASSLGQGGNQPQHF
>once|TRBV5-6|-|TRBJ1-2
TGTGCCAGCAGCTTGGTCGGGGGCCCCTATGGCTACACCTTC
CASSLVGGPYGYTF
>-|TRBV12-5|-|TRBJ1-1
TGTGCTAGTGGTTTGGTACTGGGGTCAGGCAGAGAAGCTTTCTTT
CASGLVLGSGREAFF
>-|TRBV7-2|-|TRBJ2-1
TGTGCCAGCAGCTTACTTCCTCGGCGTACCTACAATGAGCAGTTCTTC
CASSLLPRRTYNEQFF
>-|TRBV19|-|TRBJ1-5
TGTGCCAGTACGGGGGTGGGTATCCCGAAGGGCAATCAGCCCCAGCATTTT
CASTGVGIPKGNQPQHF
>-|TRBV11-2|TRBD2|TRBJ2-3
TGTGCCAGCAGGCCCGGGACTAGCGGGACCAGCACAGATACGCAGTATTTT
CASRPGTSGTSTDTQYF
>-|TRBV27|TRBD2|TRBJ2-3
TGTGCCAGCAGTTTTCGAGCGGGAAACACAGATACGCAGTATTTT
CASSFRAGNTDTQYF
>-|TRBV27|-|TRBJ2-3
TGTGCCAGCAAACCGGGACATCGGAGCACAGATACGCAGTATTTT
CASKPGHRSTDTQYF
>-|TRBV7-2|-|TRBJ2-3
TGTGCCAGCAGCTTTGTGACGGGGGATACGCAGTATTTT
CASSFVTGDTQYF
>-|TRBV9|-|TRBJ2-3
TGTGCCAGCAGCGGTGGGAGCACAGATACGCAGTATTTT
CASSGGSTDTQYF